This entry lists 22 T cell receptor beta chains sequenced from one sample in a study of cytomegalovirus exposure and HLA in healthy donors. 13 Jbeta primers and 60 Vbeta primers were used for the PCR. Repertoires were generated with immunoSEQ multiplex PCR, while TCRdb's copy carries only in-frame clones and drops some. Counted here are 150,000 or so clones, approximately 80% occurring once; the ten biggest clones make up less than 0.9%. The specimen sequenced was PBMCs. The receptors were gathered from a female donor in good health and CMV-seronegative.

The V gene is TRBV20-1, the J gene TRBJ1-2, with a weak D call TRBD1 (6 bases). The CDR3 loop spans 10 amino acids. V was trimmed by 6 bases and J by 9 bases, leaving 11 bases between them. Germline loops: CDR1 DFQATT, CDR2 SNEGSKA (reference sequence). The CDR3 coding sequence is TGCAGTGCCGGGGGGGCGAGCTACACCTTC. Translated, it gives CSAGGASYTF.

The chain recombines TRBV30 with TRBJ1-5; D perhaps matches TRBD1 (5 bases). Trimming took 2 bases from V and 0 from J, leaving 23 bases between them. The CDR3 contains 19 residues. The germline V gene has CDR1 GTSNPN and CDR2 SVGIG (reference sequence). CDR3 amino acids: CAWSPTFGGVGYSNQPQHF. The CDR3 nucleotides read TGTGCCTGGAGTCCCACATTCGGGGGGGTGGGATATAGCAATCAGCCCCAGCATTTT.

V gene TRBV28 combines with J gene TRBJ2-7; a weak D match, TRBD2 (6 bases). Trimming took off 7 bases at V and 0 bases at J, with 16 bases between the two ends. Looked up from germline, CDR1 is MDHEN and CDR2 is SYDVKM. The CDR3 runs to 15 residues. This chain's CDR3 is CASTKPSGSSYEQYF. CDR3 nucleotides: TGTGCCAGCACCAAACCCTCCGGGAGCTCCTACGAGCAGTACTTC.

The chain uses TRBV7-2 and TRBJ1-6, with 7 bases aligning to TRBD1. The CDR3 consists of 15 residues. With V trimmed by 1 base and J by 8 bases, 5 bases remained unmatched. Germline V gene data show CDR1 as SGHTA and CDR2 as FQGNSA. The CDR3 reads CASSLVQGPYSPLHF. Written as DNA, the CDR3 is TGTGCCAGCAGCTTAGTACAGGGGCCGTATTCACCCCTCCACTTT.

The chain couples TRBV27 to TRBJ2-1; D is uncertain. Trimming left V 2 bases short and J 5 bases short, with 10 bases between. CDR1 is MNHEY and CDR2 is SMNVEV in the germline V gene (reference sequence). The CDR3 length is 14 residues. CDR3 sequence reads: CASSLLSRDNEQFF. DNA of the CDR3: TGTGCCAGCAGTTTACTAAGTCGCGACAATGAGCAGTTCTTC.

Points on this clone: The junction departs from germline at one end; a sequencing error may be responsible. Here the CDR3 reads CASFSQNSQYF. The CDR3 DNA follows: TGTGCCAGCTTCTCTCAAAACAGTCAGTACTTC. The chain carries TRBV6-5 and TRBJ2-4, with D unresolved. The CDR3 runs to 11 residues. Germline-derived CDR1 and CDR2 are MNHEY and SVGAGI.

There are a few counts of this clone. This chain links TRBV25-1 with TRBJ2-7; D is ambiguous. Looked up from germline, CDR1 is MGHDK and CDR2 is SYGVNS. V was pared by 4 bases and J by 3 bases, with 4 bases between. This CDR3 comprises 11 residues. CDR3 coding DNA: TGTGCCAGCAGTGTAGACTACGAGCAGTACTTC. Translating it yields CASSVDYEQYF.

The chain is built from TRBV7-7 and TRBJ2-5, with a weak D call TRBD2 (5 bases). This CDR3 region has 15 residues. V dropped 4 bases and J dropped 3 bases, with 15 bases sitting between them. Germline V gives CDR1 SSHAT, CDR2 FNYEAQ (reference sequence). The CDR3 reads CASSSRLAPEETQYF. In DNA, the CDR3 is TGTGCCAGCAGCTCTCGTCTAGCTCCGGAAGAGACCCAGTACTTC.

The chain has TRBV7-2 and TRBJ2-3; D is possibly TRBD1 (7 bases). Germline V gene data show CDR1 as SGHTA and CDR2 as FQGNSA. This CDR3 region has 18 residues. Between the trimmed V and J ends, which lost 3 bases and 1 base, there was a span of 20 bases. The CDR3 region has the DNA TGTGCCAGCAGCTTCGGAGGGGGCCTCCAAAGTCGCACAGATACGCAGTATTTT. Translated, it gives CASSFGGGLQSRTDTQYF.

The chain links TRBV6-5 to TRBJ2-3, with TRBD1 identical over 7 bases. The CDR3 runs to 12 residues. V was pared by 8 bases and J by 6 bases, with 5 bases of the junction left unmatched. CDR1 and CDR2 from the germline V gene are MNHEY and SVGAGI. The CDR3 spells CASLDRADTQYF. In DNA form, the CDR3 reads TGTGCCAGCCTAGACAGGGCGGATACGCAGTATTTT.

This clone was found once. V is TRBV7-2 and J is TRBJ2-1; D unclear. CDR1 is SGHTA, CDR2 FQGNSA, per germline. The CDR3 extends over 13 amino acids. Trimming shortened V by 1 base and J by 5 bases, and 6 bases separated the two germline ends. Here the CDR3 reads CASSLGLDNEQFF. The CDR3 coding sequence is TGTGCCAGCAGCTTAGGTCTAGACAATGAGCAGTTCTTC.

The gene calls are TRBV18 and TRBJ1-2, with unresolved D. Germline CDR1 and CDR2: KGHSH and LQKENI. There are 13 residues in the CDR3. V lost 3 bases and J lost 8, with 13 bases in between. The CDR3 region is CASSPSRSYGYTF. The DNA for the CDR3 is TGTGCCAGCTCACCCTCCCGCAGTTACGGCTACACCTTC. The full variable domain, completed using reference TRBV18 and TRBJ1-2, is NAGVMQNPRHLVRRRGQEARLRCSPMKGHSHVYWYRQLPEEGLKFMVYLQKENIIDESGMPKERFSAEFPKEGPSILRIQQVVRGDSAAYFCASSPSRSYGYTFGSGTRLTVV.

The chain carries TRBV7-2 and TRBJ2-4, with no clear D. In germline, CDR1 is SGHTA, CDR2 FQGNSA. Trimming removed 3 bases from V and 13 bases from J, with 10 bases in between. The CDR3 is 11 residues long. The CDR3 spells CASSLGLAQYF. The CDR3 nucleotides are TGTGCCAGCAGCTTGGGCCTCGCACAGTACTTC.

This clone was recorded a few times. The rearrangement uses TRBV6-1 and TRBJ2-7; 7 nucleotides align to TRBD2. The germline V gene has CDR1 MNHNS and CDR2 SASEGT. V dropped 5 bases and J dropped 0; count of bases not matched to a gene: 7. The CDR3 contains 15 residues. The CDR3 region is CASSQPSGLSYEQYF. The CDR3 DNA reads TGTGCCAGCAGTCAACCTAGCGGTCTCTCCTACGAGCAGTACTTC.

The chain employs TRBV4-1 and TRBJ1-2; TRBD1 aligns across 7 bases. CDR1 and CDR2 from the germline V gene are MGHRA and YSYEKL. CDR3 length equals 15 residues. J lost 6 bases, V lost 0 bases, and 7 bases had no gene match. CDR3 bases: TGCGCCAGCAGCCAAGAAGCCAGGGGGTCCAATGGCTACACCTTC. Translated, it gives CASSQEARGSNGYTF.

This clone was recorded once. The chain uses TRBV2 and TRBJ1-1, with a possible D match to TRBD1 (5 bases). The CDR3 totals 14 residues. Between the trimmed V and J ends, which lost 8 bases and 1 base, there was a span of 14 bases. Germline CDR1 SNHLY, CDR2 FYNNEI. The CDR3 loop is CASLRGVGNTEAFF. The CDR3 bases are TGTGCCAGCCTTAGGGGCGTGGGGAACACTGAAGCTTTCTTT.

The chain combines TRBV7-2 with TRBJ1-5; possible D gene TRBD1, 6 bases. The V gene lost 5 bases and the J gene lost 7 bases, with 15 bases spanning the gap. The CDR3 spans 14 residues. Germline-derived CDR1 and CDR2 are SGHTA and FQGNSA. The CDR3 reads CASSPSSGVQPQHF. DNA for the CDR3: TGTGCCAGCAGCCCCAGTTCAGGGGTGCAGCCCCAGCATTTT.

The chain joins TRBV10-3 to TRBJ2-7, with D possibly TRBD1 on 6 matching bases. The CDR3 totals 12 residues. CDR1 ENHRY and CDR2 SYGVKD come from the germline V gene. Trimming removed 4 bases at V and 5 bases at J, with 9 bases between. The CDR3 sequence is CAISAWDNEQYF. The DNA of the CDR3 is TGTGCCATCAGTGCTTGGGACAACGAGCAGTACTTC.

The chain recombines TRBV28 with TRBJ1-4, with a weak D call TRBD1 (5 bases). The ends were cut back, 4 bases at V and 6 bases at J, with 12 bases in the middle. The germline gives CDR1 MDHEN, CDR2 SYDVKM. The CDR3 has 14 residues. The CDR3 protein is CASSSEGRDEKLFF. For the CDR3, the DNA is TGTGCCAGCAGTTCGGAGGGGCGGGATGAAAAACTGTTTTTT.

The chain is built from TRBV5-5 and TRBJ1-2; D perhaps matches TRBD1 (5 bases). Germline lookup yields CDR1 SGHKS and CDR2 YYEKEE (reference sequence). The CDR3 extends over 15 amino acids. Trimming left V 5 bases short and J 6 bases short, with 20 bases between. The CDR3 protein is CASRPLVGGLNGYTF. CDR3 nucleotide sequence: TGTGCCAGCAGACCCCTGGTGGGGGGTTTGAATGGCTACACCTTC.

The V and J genes are TRBV4-3 and TRBJ1-1; TRBD1 aligns across 7 bases. The V gene's germline CDR1 is LGHNA and CDR2 YSLEER. The CDR3 is 15 residues long. Unmatched junction bases numbered 2, after V lost 0 bases and J lost 1 base. CDR3 nucleotide sequence: TGCGCCAGCAGCCAAGAACAGGGGAGGAACACTGAAGCTTTCTTT. The encoded protein is CASSQEQGRNTEAFF.

This chain uses TRBV5-4 with TRBJ1-2; D uncertain. The CDR3 is 14 residues long. V was shortened by 4 bases and J by 4 bases, with 14 bases between the two germline ends. Germline V gene sequence: CDR1 SGHNT, CDR2 YYREEE (reference sequence). The CDR3 sequence: CASSREGAVYGYTF. CDR3 nucleotides: TGTGCCAGCAGCCGGGAGGGTGCAGTCTATGGCTACACCTTC.